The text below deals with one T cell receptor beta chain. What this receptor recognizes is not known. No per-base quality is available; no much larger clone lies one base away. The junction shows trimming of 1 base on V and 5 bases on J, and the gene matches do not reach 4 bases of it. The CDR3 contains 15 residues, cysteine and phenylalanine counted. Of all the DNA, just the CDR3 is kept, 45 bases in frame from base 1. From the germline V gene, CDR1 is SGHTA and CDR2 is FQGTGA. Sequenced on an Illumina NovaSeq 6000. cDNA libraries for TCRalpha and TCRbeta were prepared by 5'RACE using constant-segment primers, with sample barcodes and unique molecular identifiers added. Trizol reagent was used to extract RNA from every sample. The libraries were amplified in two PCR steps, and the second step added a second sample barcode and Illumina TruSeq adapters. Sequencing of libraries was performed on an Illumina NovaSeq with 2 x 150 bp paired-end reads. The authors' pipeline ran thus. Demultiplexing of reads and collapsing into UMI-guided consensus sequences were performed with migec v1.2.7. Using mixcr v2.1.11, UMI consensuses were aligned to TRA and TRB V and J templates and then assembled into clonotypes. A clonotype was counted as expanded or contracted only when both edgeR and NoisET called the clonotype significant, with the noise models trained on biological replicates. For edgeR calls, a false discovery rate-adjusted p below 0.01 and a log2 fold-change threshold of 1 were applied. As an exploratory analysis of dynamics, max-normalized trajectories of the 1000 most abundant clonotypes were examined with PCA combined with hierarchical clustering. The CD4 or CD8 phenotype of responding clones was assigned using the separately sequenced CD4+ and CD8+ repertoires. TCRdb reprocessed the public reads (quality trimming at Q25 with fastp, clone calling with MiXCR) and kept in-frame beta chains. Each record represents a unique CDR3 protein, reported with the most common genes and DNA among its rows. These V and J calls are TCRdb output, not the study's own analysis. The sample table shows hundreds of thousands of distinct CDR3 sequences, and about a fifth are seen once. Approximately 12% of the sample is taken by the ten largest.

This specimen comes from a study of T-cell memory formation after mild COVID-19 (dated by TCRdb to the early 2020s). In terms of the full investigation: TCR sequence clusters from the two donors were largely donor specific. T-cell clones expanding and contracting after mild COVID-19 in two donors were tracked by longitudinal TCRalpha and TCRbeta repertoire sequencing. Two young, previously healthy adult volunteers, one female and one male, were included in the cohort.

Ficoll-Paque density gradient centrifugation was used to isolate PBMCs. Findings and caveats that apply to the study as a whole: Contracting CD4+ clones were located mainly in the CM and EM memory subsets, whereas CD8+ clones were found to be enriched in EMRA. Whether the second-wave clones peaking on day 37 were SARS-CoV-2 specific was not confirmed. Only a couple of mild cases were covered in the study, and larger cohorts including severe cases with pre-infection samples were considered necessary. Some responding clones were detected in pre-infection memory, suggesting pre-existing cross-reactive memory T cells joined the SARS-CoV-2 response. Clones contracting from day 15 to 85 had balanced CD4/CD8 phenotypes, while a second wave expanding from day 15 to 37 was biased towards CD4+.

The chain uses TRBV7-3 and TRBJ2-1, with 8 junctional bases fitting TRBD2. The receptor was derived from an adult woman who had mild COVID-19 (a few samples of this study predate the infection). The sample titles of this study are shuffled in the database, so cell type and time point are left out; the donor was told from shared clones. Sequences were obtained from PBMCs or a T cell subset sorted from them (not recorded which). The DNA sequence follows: TGTGCCAGCAGCTTAATGTCGGGAGGGAACAATGAGCAGTTCTTC. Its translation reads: CASSLMSGGNNEQFF.